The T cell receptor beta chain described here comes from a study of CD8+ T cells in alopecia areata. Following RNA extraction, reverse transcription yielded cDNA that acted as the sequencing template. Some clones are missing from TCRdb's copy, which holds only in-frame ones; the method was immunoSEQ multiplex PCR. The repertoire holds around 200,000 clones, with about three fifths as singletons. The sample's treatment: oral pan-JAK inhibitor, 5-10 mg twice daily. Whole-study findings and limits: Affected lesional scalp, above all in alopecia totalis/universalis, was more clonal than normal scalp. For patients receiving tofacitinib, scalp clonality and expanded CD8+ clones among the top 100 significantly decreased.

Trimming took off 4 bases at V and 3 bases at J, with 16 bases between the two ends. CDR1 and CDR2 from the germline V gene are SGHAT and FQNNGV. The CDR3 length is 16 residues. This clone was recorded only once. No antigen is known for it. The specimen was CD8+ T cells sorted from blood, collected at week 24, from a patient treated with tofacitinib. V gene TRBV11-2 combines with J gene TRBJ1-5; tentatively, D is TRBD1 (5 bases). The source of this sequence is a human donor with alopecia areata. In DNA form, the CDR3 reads TGTGCCAGCAGCTCGCGTCCTGGGGGGTTCAATCAGCCCCAGCATTTT. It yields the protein CASSSRPGGFNQPQHF.